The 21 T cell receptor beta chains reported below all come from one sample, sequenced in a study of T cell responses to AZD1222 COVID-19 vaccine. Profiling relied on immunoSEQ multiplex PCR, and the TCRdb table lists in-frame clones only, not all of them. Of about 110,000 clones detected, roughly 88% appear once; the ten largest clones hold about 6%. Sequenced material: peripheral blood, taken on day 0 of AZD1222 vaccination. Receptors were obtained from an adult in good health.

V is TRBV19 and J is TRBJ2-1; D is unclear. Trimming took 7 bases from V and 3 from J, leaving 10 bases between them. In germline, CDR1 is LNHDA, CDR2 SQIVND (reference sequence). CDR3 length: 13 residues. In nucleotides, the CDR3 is TGTGCCAGTACTGCACCTGGCTACAATGAGCAGTTCTTC. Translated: CASTAPGYNEQFF.

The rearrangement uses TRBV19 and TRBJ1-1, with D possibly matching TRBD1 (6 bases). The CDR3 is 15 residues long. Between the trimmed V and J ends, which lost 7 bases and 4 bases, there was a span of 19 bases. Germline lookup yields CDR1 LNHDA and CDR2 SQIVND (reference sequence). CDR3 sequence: CASTYLVGGITEAFF. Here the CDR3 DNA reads TGTGCCAGTACGTACCTGGTTGGGGGCATCACTGAAGCTTTCTTT.

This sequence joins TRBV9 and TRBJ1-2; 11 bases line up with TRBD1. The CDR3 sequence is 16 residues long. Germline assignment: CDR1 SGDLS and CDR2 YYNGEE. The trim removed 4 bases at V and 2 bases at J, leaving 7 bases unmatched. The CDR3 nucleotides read TGTGCCAGCAGCACTTCCGGGACAGGGGGGAACTATGGCTACACCTTC. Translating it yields CASSTSGTGGNYGYTF.

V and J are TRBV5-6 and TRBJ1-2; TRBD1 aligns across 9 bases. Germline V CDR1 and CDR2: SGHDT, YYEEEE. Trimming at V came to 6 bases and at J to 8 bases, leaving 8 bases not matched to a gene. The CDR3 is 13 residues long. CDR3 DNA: TGTGCCAGCATCCTACAGGGGGCTAACGGCTACACCTTC. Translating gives CASILQGANGYTF.

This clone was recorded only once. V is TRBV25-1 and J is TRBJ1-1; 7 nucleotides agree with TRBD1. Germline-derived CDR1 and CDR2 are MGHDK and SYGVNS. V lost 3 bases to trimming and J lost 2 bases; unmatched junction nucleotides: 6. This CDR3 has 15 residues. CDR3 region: CASSEWDRPNTEAFF. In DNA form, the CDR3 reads TGTGCCAGCAGTGAGTGGGACAGACCTAACACTGAAGCTTTCTTT.

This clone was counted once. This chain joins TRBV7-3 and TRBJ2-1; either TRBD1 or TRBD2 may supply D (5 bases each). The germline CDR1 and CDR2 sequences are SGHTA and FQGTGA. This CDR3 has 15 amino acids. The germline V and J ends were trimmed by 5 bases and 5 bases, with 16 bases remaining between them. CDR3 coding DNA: TGTGCCAGCAGCGTGACCTTAGGGGACCACAATGAGCAGTTCTTC. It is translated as CASSVTLGDHNEQFF.

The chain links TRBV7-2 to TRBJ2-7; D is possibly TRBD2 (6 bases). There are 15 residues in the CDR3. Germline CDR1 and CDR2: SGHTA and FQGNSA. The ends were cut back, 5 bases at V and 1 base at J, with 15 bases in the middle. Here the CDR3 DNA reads TGTGCCAGCAGCATCCCCCGAGGGACTTCCTACGAGCAGTACTTC. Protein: CASSIPRGTSYEQYF.

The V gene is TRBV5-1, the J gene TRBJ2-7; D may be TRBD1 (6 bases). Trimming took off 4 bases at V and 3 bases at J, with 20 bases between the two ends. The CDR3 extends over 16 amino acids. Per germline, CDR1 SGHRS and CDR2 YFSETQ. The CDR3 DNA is TGCGCCAGCAGCCAAGACTTGACAGGATTCAGCTACGAGCAGTACTTC. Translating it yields CASSQDLTGFSYEQYF.

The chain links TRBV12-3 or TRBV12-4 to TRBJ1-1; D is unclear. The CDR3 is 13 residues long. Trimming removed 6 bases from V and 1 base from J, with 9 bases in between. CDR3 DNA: TGTGCCAGCAGCCGAGATACGAACACTGAAGCTTTCTTT. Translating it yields CASSRDTNTEAFF.

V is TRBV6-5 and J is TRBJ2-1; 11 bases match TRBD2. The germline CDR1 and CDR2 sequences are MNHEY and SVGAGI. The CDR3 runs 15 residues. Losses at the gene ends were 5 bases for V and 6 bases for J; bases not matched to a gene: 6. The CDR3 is CASSPIAGGLNEQFF. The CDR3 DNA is TGTGCCAGCAGTCCCATAGCGGGGGGGCTCAATGAGCAGTTCTTC.

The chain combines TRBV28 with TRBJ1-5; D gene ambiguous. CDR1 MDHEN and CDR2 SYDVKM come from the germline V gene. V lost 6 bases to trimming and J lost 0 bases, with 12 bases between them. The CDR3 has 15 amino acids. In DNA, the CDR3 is TGTGCCAGCAGAGAAAAGCTTTATAGCAATCAGCCCCAGCATTTT. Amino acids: CASREKLYSNQPQHF. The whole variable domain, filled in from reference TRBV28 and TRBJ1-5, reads DVKVTQSSRYLVKRTGEKVFLECVQDMDHENMFWYRQDPGLGLRLIYFSYDVKMKEKGDIPEGYSVSREKKERFSLILESASTNQTSMYLCASREKLYSNQPQHFGDGTRLSIL.

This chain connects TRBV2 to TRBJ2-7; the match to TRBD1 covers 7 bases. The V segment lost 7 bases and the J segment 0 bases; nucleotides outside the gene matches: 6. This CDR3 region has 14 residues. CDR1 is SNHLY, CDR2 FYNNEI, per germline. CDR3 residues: CASIRTGASYEQYF. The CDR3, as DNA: TGTGCCAGCATCAGGACAGGAGCCTCCTACGAGCAGTACTTC.

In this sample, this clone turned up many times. This CDR3 reads CASSLQLRELPQHF. The CDR3 nucleotides are TGTGCCAGCAGTTTACAGCTCCGGGAGCTCCCCCAGCATTTT. The V gene is TRBV28, the J gene TRBJ1-5; no clear D. The CDR3 is 14 residues long. Germline CDR1 and CDR2: MDHEN and SYDVKM. The V and J ends lost 2 bases and 10 bases respectively, with 15 bases between them.

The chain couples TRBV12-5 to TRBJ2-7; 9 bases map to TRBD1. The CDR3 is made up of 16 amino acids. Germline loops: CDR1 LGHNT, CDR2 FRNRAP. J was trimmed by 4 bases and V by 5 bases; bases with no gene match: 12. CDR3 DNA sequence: TGTGCTAGTGGTCCGCCTGATGACAGGGGGAGTTACGAGCAGTACTTC. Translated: CASGPPDDRGSYEQYF.

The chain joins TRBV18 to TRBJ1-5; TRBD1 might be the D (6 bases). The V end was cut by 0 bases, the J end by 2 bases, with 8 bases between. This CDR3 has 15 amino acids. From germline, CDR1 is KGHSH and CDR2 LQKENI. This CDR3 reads CASSPPGGGNQPQHF. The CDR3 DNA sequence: TGTGCCAGCTCACCACCGGGGGGCGGCAATCAGCCCCAGCATTTT.

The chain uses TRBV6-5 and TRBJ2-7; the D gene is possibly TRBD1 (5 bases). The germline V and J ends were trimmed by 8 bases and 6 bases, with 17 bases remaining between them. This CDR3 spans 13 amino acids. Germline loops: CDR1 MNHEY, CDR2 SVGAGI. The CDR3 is CASPDRNNVEQYF. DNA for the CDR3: TGTGCCAGCCCCGACAGAAATAACGTCGAGCAGTACTTC.

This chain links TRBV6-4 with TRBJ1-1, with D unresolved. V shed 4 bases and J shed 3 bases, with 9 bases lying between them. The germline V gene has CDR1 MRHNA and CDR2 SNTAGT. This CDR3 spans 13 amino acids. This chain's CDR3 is CASSAFPYTEAFF. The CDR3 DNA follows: TGTGCCAGCAGTGCCTTTCCGTACACTGAAGCTTTCTTT.

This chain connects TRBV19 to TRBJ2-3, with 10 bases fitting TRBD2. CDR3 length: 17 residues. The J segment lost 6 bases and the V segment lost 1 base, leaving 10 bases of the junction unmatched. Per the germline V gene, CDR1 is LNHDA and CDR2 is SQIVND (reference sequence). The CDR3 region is CASSIVDSGGMADTQYF. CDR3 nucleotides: TGTGCCAGTAGTATAGTGGATAGCGGGGGGATGGCTGATACGCAGTATTTT.

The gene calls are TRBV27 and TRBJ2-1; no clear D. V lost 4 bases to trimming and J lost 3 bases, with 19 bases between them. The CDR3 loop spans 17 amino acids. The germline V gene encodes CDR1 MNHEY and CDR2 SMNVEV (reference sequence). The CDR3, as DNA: TGTGCCAGCAGTTCTTCCCCGACGCTGTCGAACTACAATGAGCAGTTCTTC. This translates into CASSSSPTLSNYNEQFF.

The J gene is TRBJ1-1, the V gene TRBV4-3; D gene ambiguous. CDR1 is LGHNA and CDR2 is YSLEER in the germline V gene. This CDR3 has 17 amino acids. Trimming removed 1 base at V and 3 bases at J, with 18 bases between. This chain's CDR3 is CASSQVSTVGVDTEAFF. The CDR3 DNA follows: TGCGCCAGCAGCCAAGTCTCGACGGTCGGCGTGGACACTGAAGCTTTCTTT.

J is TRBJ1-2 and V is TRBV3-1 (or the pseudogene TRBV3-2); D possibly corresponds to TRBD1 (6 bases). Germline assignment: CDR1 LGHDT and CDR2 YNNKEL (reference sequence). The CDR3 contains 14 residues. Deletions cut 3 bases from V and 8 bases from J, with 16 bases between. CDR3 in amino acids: CASSHRGAEDGYTF. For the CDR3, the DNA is TGTGCCAGCAGCCATCGGGGGGCAGAAGACGGCTACACCTTC.